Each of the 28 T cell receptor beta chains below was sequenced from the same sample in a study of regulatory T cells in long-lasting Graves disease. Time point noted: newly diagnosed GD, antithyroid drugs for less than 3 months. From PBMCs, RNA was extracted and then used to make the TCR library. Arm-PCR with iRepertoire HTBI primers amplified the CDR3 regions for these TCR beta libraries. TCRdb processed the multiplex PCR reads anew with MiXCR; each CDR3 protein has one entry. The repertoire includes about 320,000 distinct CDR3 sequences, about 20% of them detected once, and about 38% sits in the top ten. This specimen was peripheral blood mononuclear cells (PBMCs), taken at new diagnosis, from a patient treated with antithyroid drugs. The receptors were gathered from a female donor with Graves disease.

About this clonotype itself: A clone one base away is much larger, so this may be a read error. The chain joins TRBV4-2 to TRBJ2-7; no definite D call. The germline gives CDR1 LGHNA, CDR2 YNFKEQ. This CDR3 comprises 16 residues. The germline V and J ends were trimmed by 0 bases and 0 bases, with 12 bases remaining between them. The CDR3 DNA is TGTGCCAGCAGCCAAGATATGGCGTCGATCTCCTACGAGCAGTACTTC. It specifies CASSQDMASISYEQYF.

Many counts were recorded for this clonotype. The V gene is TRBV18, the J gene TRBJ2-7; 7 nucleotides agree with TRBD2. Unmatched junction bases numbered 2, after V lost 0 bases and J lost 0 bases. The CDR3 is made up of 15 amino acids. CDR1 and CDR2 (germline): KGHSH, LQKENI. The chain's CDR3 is CASSPPPGGSYEQYF. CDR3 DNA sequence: TGTGCCAGCTCACCACCCCCGGGGGGCTCCTACGAGCAGTACTTC.

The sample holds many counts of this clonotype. CDR3 coding DNA: TGTGCCATCAGTGAGTCGCAGGACGATACGCAGTATTTT. The encoded protein is CAISESQDDTQYF. The chain combines TRBV10-3 with TRBJ2-3, with D hard to call. Looked up from germline, CDR1 is ENHRY and CDR2 is SYGVKD. Trimming removed 0 bases from V and 6 bases from J, with 7 bases in between. The CDR3 is 13 residues long.

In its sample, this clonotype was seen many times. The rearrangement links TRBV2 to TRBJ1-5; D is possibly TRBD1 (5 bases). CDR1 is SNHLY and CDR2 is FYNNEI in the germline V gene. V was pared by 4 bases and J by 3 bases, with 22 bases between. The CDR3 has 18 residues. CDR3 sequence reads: CASSGWKPGRSFNQPQHF. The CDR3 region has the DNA TGTGCCAGCAGTGGGTGGAAACCGGGACGGAGCTTCAATCAGCCCCAGCATTTT.

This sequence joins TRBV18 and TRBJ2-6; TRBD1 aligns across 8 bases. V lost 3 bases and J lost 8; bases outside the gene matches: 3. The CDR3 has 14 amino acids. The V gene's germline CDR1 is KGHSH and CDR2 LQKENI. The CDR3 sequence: CASSPRQGTNVLTF. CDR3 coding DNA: TGTGCCAGCTCACCCCGACAGGGGACCAACGTCCTGACTTTC.

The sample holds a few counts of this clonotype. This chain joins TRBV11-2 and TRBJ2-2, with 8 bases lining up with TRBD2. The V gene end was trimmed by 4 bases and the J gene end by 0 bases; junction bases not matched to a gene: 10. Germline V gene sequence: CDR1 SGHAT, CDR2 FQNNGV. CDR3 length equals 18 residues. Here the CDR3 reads CASSSPGSGGSNTGELFF. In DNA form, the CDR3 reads TGTGCCAGCAGCTCTCCAGGAAGCGGGGGCTCGAACACCGGGGAGCTGTTTTTT.

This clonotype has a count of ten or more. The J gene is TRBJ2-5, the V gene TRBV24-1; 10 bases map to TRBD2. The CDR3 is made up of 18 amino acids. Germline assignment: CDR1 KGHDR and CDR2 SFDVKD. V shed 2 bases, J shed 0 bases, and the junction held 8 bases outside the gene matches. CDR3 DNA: TGTGCCACCAGTGATTCACGGCTAGCGGGAGTTTACCAAGAGACCCAGTACTTC. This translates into CATSDSRLAGVYQETQYF.

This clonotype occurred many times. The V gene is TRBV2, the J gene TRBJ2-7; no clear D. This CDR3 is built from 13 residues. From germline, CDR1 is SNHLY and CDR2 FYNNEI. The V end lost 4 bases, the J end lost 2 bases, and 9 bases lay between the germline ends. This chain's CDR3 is CASSVRLAYEQYF. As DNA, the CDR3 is TGTGCCAGCAGTGTTCGATTAGCCTACGAGCAGTACTTC.

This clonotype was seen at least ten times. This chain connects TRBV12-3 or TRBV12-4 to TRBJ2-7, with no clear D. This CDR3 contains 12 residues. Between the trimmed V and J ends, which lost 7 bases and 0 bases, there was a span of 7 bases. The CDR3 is CASKGSSYEQYF. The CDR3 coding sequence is TGTGCCAGCAAGGGCAGCTCCTACGAGCAGTACTTC.

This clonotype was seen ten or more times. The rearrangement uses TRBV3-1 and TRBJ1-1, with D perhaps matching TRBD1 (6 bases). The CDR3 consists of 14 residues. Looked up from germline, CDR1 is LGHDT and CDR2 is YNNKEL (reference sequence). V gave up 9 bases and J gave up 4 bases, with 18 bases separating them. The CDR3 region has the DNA TGTGCCAGTAATCCCAGGGGTGGAGGCACTGAAGCTTTCTTT. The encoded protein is CASNPRGGGTEAFF.

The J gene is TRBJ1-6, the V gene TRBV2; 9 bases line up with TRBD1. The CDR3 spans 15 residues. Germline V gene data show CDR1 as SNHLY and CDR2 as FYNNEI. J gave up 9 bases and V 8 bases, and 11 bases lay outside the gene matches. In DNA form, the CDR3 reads TGTGCCAGCGTTGAAACAGGGGGCAAGGGTTCACCCCTCCACTTT. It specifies CASVETGGKGSPLHF.

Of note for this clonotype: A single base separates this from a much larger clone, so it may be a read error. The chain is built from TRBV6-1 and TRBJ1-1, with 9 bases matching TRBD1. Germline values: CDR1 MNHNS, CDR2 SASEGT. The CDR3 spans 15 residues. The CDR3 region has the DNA TGTGCCGGCAGGGGGGGACAGGGTACGAACACTGAAGCTTTCTTT. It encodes CAGRGGQGTNTEAFF.

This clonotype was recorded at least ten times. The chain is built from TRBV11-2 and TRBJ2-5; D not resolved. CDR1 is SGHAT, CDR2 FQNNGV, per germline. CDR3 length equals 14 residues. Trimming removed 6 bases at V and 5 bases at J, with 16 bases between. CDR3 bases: TGTGCCAGCAGGAAACATGGGGTGGGCGAGACCCAGTACTTC. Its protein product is CASRKHGVGETQYF.

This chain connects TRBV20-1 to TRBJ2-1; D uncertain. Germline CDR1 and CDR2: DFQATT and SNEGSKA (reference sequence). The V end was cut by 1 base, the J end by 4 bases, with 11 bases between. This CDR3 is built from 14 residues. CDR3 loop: CSARGAEPYNEQFF. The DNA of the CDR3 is TGCAGTGCTAGAGGGGCAGAGCCATACAATGAGCAGTTCTTC.

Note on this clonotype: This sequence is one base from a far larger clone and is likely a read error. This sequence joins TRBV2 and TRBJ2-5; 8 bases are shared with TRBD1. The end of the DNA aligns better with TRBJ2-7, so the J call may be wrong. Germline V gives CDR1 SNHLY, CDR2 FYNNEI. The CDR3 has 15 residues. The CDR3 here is CASSGPGTGAYEQYF. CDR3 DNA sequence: TGTGCCAGCAGTGGACCCGGGACAGGTGCCTACGAGCAGTACTTC.

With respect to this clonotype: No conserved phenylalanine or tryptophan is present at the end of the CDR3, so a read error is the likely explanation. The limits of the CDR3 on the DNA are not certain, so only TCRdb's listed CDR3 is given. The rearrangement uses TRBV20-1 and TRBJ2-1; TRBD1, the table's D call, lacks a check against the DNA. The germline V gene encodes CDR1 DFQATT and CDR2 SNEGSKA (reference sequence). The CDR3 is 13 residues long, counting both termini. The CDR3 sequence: CSARVMGTDRGVL.

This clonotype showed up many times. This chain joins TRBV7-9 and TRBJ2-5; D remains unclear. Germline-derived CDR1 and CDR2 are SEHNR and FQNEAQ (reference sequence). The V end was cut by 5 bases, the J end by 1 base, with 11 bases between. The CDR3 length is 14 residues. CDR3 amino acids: CASSRFLGQETQYF. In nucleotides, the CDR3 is TGTGCCAGCAGCCGTTTTCTCGGCCAAGAGACCCAGTACTTC. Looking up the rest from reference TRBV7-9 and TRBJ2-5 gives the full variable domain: DTGVSQNPRHKITKRGQNVTFRCDPISEHNRLYWYRQTLGQGPEFLTYFQNEAQLEKSRLLSDRFSAERPKGSFSTLEIQRTEQGDSAMYLCASSRFLGQETQYFGPGTRLLVL.

As DNA, the CDR3 is TGTGCCAGCAGCAAGGGGGGGCCTGCCAAAAACATTCAGTACTTC. Translation: CASSKGGPAKNIQYF. The chain combines TRBV3-1 with TRBJ2-4, with D perhaps matching TRBD2 (7 bases). With 5 bases removed from V and 1 base from J, the gap between germline ends came to 12 bases. This CDR3 spans 15 amino acids. The germline gives CDR1 LGHDT, CDR2 YNNKEL (reference sequence).

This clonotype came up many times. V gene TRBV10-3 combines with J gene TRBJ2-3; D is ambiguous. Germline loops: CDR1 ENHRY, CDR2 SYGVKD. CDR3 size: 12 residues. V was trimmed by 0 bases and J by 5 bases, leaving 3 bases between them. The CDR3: CAISESKDTQYF. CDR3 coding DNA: TGTGCCATCAGTGAGTCCAAAGATACGCAGTATTTT.

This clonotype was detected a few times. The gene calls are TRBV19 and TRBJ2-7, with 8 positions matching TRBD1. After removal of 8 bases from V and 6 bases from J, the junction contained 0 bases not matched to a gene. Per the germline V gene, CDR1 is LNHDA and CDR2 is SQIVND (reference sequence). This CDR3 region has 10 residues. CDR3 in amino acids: CASDRGEQYF. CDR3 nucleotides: TGTGCCAGTGACAGGGGCGAGCAGTACTTC.

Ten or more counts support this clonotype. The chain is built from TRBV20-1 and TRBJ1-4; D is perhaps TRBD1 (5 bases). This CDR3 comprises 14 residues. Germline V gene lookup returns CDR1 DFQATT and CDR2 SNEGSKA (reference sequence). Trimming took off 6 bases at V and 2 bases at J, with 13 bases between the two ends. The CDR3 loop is CSALKGQTNEKLFF. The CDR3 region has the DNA TGCAGTGCACTCAAGGGGCAGACTAATGAAAAACTGTTTTTT.

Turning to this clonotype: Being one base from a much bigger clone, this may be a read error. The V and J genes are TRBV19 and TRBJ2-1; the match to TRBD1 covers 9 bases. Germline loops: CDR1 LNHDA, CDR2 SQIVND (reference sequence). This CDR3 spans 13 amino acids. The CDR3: CTSDRGDYNEQFF. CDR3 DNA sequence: TGTACCAGCGACAGGGGGGACTACAATGAGCAGTTCTTC.

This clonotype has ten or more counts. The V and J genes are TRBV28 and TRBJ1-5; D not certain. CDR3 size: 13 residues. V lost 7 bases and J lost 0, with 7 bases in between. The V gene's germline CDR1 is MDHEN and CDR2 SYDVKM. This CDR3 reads CASKEHSNQPQHF. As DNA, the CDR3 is TGTGCCAGCAAAGAGCATAGCAATCAGCCCCAGCATTTT.

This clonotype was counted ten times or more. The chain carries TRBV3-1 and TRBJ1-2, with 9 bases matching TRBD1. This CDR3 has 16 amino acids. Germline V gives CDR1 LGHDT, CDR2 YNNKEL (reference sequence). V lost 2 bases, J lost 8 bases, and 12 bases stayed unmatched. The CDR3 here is CASSQTSSGQGNGYTF. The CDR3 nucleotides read TGTGCCAGCAGCCAAACCTCTTCGGGACAGGGAAACGGCTACACCTTC. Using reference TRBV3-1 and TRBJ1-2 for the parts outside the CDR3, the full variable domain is DTAVSQTPKYLVTQMGNDKSIKCEQNLGHDTMYWYKQDSKKFLKIMFSYNNKELIINETVPNRFSPKSPDKAHLNLHINSLELGDSAVYFCASSQTSSGQGNGYTFGSGTRLTVV.

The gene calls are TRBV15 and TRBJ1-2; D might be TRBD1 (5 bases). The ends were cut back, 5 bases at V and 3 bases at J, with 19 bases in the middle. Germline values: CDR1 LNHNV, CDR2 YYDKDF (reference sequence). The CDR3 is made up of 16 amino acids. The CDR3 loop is CATSGVPGRRHYGYTF. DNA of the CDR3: TGTGCCACCAGCGGAGTTCCGGGACGGAGGCACTATGGCTACACCTTC.

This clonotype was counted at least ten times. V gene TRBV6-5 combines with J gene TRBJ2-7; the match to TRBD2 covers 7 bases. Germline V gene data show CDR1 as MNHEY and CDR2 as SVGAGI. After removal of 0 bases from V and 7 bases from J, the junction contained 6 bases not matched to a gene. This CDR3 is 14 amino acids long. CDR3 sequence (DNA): TGTGCCAGCAGTTACTCGACGGGAGGAGGAGAGCAGTACTTC. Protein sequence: CASSYSTGGGEQYF.

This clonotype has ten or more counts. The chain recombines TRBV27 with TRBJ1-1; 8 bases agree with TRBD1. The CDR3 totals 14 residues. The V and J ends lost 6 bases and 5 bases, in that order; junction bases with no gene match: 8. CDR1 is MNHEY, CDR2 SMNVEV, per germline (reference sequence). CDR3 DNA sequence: TGTGCCAGCAGCTTGGGGACAGGTGTTACTGAAGCTTTCTTT. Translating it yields CASSLGTGVTEAFF.

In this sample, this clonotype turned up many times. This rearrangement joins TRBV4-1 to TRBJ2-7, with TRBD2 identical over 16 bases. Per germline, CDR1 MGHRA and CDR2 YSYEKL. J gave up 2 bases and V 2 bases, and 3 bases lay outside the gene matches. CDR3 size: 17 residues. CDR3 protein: CASSQPGLAGGTYEQYF. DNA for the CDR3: TGCGCCAGCAGCCAACCGGGACTAGCGGGAGGGACCTACGAGCAGTACTTC.